Below are 27 T cell receptor beta chains sequenced from a single sample in a study of cytomegalovirus exposure and HLA in healthy donors. Repertoires were generated with immunoSEQ multiplex PCR, while TCRdb's copy carries only in-frame clones and drops some. The table has approximately 270,000 clones, about 90% seen once; the top ten hold under 0.45%. The sequenced material came from PBMCs. The receptors derive from a woman aged 18-30 years in good health and CMV-seronegative.

This clone was seen just once. V and J are TRBV5-8 and TRBJ2-6; 8 bases agree with TRBD1. The CDR3 is 17 amino acids. V was pared by 4 bases and J by 0 bases, with 6 bases of the junction left unmatched. Germline V lookup: CDR1 SGHTS, CDR2 YDEGEE. The chain's CDR3 is CASSPGQASSGANVLTF. CDR3 nucleotides: TGTGCCAGCAGCCCGGGACAGGCGAGCTCTGGGGCCAACGTCCTGACTTTC.

This chain joins TRBV12-2 and TRBJ2-1; the D call TRBD1 from the table was never checked on the DNA. TRBV12-2 has pseudogene status. CDR3 length: 18 residues. The CDR3 bases are TGTGCAAGTCGCCCACCCGAAAGTGGGCAGGCCTCCTACAATGAGCAGTTCTTC. Translated: CASRPPESGQASYNEQFF.

This chain joins TRBV2 and TRBJ1-2; D possibly corresponds to TRBD1 (5 bases). V was shortened by 4 bases and J by 3 bases, with 12 bases between the two germline ends. The CDR3 has 14 amino acids. CDR1 is SNHLY, CDR2 FYNNEI, per germline. The CDR3 DNA reads TGTGCCAGCAGTGGTTCAGGGAAAGACTATGGCTACACCTTC. Its protein product is CASSGSGKDYGYTF.

The chain employs TRBV18 and TRBJ1-1; 8 bases agree with TRBD1. The CDR3 length is 15 residues. Losses at the gene ends were 3 bases for V and 5 bases for J; bases not matched to a gene: 8. In germline, CDR1 is KGHSH, CDR2 LQKENI. The chain's CDR3 is CASSPVTGGGTEAFF. CDR3 in DNA: TGTGCCAGCTCACCGGTAACAGGGGGAGGAACTGAAGCTTTCTTT.

V usage is TRBV6-5 and J usage is TRBJ2-1, with 10 bases that match TRBD1. V shed 6 bases and J 3 bases; nucleotides not matched to a gene: 5. Germline CDR1 is MNHEY and CDR2 is SVGAGI. The CDR3 sequence is 15 residues long. The CDR3 protein is CASRTTGGYYNEQFF. In DNA, the CDR3 is TGTGCCAGCAGGACGACAGGGGGCTACTACAATGAGCAGTTCTTC.

The chain combines TRBV6-1 with TRBJ1-5, with 7 bases matching TRBD1. This CDR3 comprises 13 residues. Germline-derived CDR1 and CDR2 are MNHNS and SASEGT. Trimming removed 2 bases from V and 5 bases from J; junction bases left unmatched: 0. CDR3 nucleotide sequence: TGTGCCAGCAGTGAACAGGGGGATCAGCCCCAGCATTTT. Translated, it gives CASSEQGDQPQHF.

The rearrangement uses TRBV27 and TRBJ2-2, with 12 bases aligning to TRBD1. CDR1 MNHEY and CDR2 SMNVEV come from the germline V gene (reference sequence). This CDR3 is 19 amino acids long. The ends lost 5 bases at V and 6 bases at J; junction bases unmatched: 16. The chain's CDR3 is CASSIGLGQGAMTPGELFF. The CDR3 nucleotides read TGTGCCAGCAGTATAGGGTTGGGACAGGGGGCGATGACGCCCGGGGAGCTGTTTTTT.

The CDR3 bases are TGTGCCAGCAGCCCCTCGGGACAGAAGGCTGGGTCACCCCTCCACTTT. Translation: CASSPSGQKAGSPLHF. This chain links TRBV7-9 with TRBJ1-6; 7 bases are shared with TRBD1. Germline trimming cut 5 bases from V and 10 bases from J; bases unmatched to any gene: 14. Germline V gives CDR1 SEHNR, CDR2 FQNEAQ (reference sequence). The CDR3 sequence is 16 residues long.

The chain links TRBV27 to TRBJ2-3, with no clear D. Trimming removed 6 bases from V and 7 bases from J, with 14 bases in between. Germline V gene lookup returns CDR1 MNHEY and CDR2 SMNVEV (reference sequence). This CDR3 contains 13 residues. The CDR3 reads CASRAEYLNTQYF. The DNA of the CDR3 is TGTGCCAGCAGGGCGGAATACTTGAATACGCAGTATTTT.

The chain joins TRBV27 to TRBJ1-1, with TRBD1 matching over 9 bases. The CDR3 has 18 residues. Germline CDR1 and CDR2: MNHEY and SMNVEV (reference sequence). Trimming at V came to 6 bases and at J to 5 bases, leaving 19 bases not matched to a gene. For the CDR3, the DNA is TGTGCCAGCAGACAACAGATAACAGGGGGCCTTCGGTTGACTGAAGCTTTCTTT. Residues: CASRQQITGGLRLTEAFF.

The genes are TRBV6-5 and TRBJ2-5; D gene ambiguous. V was cut by 6 bases and J by 1 base, with 15 bases left in between. The germline V gene has CDR1 MNHEY and CDR2 SVGAGI. This CDR3 spans 15 amino acids. The CDR3 DNA sequence: TGTGCCAGCAGCAGATACCGACACCTCCAAGAGACCCAGTACTTC. Protein product: CASSRYRHLQETQYF.

The chain is built from TRBV29-1 and TRBJ2-5; 7 positions agree with TRBD2. The CDR3 contains 16 residues. The V and J ends lost 6 bases and 0 bases, in that order; junction bases with no gene match: 13. CDR1 and CDR2 from the germline V gene are SQVTM and ANQGSEA. The CDR3 DNA reads as TGCAGCGTGAGAGGATCGCTAGCGGAGTACCAAGAGACCCAGTACTTC. Its protein is CSVRGSLAEYQETQYF.

The rearrangement uses TRBV7-7 and TRBJ2-5; possible D gene TRBD2, 6 bases. The germline V gene has CDR1 SSHAT and CDR2 FNYEAQ (reference sequence). This CDR3 contains 15 residues. The V end lost 5 bases, the J end lost 2 bases, and 15 bases lay between the germline ends. Written as DNA, the CDR3 is TGTGCCAGCAGCCCCGGGGGAACCTCACAAGAGACCCAGTACTTC. Translating gives CASSPGGTSQETQYF.

This clone was observed a single time. The chain links TRBV4-1 to TRBJ1-4; no clear D. Germline V lookup: CDR1 MGHRA, CDR2 YSYEKL. V lost 5 bases, J lost 8 bases, and 15 bases lay in between. CDR3 size: 14 residues. This CDR3 is CASSFRVTEEKLFF. The CDR3 DNA reads as TGCGCCAGCAGCTTCCGCGTAACGGAGGAAAAACTGTTTTTT.

This clone has a single count. V and J are TRBV6-5 and TRBJ2-2, with TRBD1 matching over 10 bases. The CDR3 length is 16 residues. Trimming took 0 bases from V and 5 from J; bases not matched to a gene: 3. CDR1 is MNHEY, CDR2 SVGAGI, per germline. The CDR3 reads CASSYSRTGGTGELFF. The CDR3 region has the DNA TGTGCCAGCAGTTACTCCAGGACAGGGGGAACCGGGGAGCTGTTTTTT.

The CDR3 DNA reads TGTGCCAGCAGTGAGTACAGGGGTATGGCCTCTGGAAACACCATATATTTT. Its translation is CASSEYRGMASGNTIYF. The chain combines TRBV6-1 with TRBJ1-3; 7 bases map to TRBD1. The V gene end was trimmed by 3 bases and the J gene end by 0 bases; junction bases not matched to a gene: 8. Germline V lookup: CDR1 MNHNS, CDR2 SASEGT. The CDR3 covers 17 residues.

This chain joins TRBV2 and TRBJ1-2; a weak D match, TRBD1 (6 bases). Germline V gives CDR1 SNHLY, CDR2 FYNNEI. Deletions cut 4 bases from V and 6 bases from J, with 9 bases between. This CDR3 is 12 amino acids long. The CDR3 reads CASSGGLDGYTF. In DNA form, the CDR3 reads TGTGCCAGCAGTGGGGGGCTGGATGGCTACACCTTC.

This clone appeared a single time. The chain links TRBV9 to TRBJ2-1; D perhaps matches TRBD2 (7 bases). This CDR3 spans 18 amino acids. The V and J ends lost 3 bases and 2 bases respectively, with 21 bases between them. In germline, CDR1 is SGDLS, CDR2 YYNGEE. The CDR3 is CASSAEALGGPPYNEQFF. For the CDR3, the DNA is TGTGCCAGCAGCGCCGAAGCTTTGGGGGGGCCACCCTACAATGAGCAGTTCTTC.

The chain carries TRBV6-1 and TRBJ2-4, with 14 bases fitting TRBD2. Germline loops: CDR1 MNHNS, CDR2 SASEGT. The CDR3 has 17 amino acids. V was pared by 2 bases and J by 4 bases, with 4 bases of the junction left unmatched. Here the CDR3 DNA reads TGTGCCAGCAGTGAATTTGGGACTAGCGGGGGAAAAAACATTCAGTACTTC. It is translated as CASSEFGTSGGKNIQYF.

This rearrangement joins TRBV7-2 to TRBJ2-7; D uncertain. Germline CDR1 reads SGHTA; CDR2 reads FQGNSA. Between the trimmed V and J ends, which lost 5 bases and 6 bases, there was a span of 11 bases. The CDR3 has 12 residues. CDR3 residues: CASSVPGSEQYF. CDR3 DNA sequence: TGTGCCAGCAGCGTACCCGGGTCCGAGCAGTACTTC.

This chain joins TRBV7-9 and TRBJ2-1; 7 bases match TRBD1. CDR3 length: 15 residues. V trimming: 6 bases; J trimming: 1 base; junction bases outside the gene matches: 6. Germline assignment: CDR1 SEHNR and CDR2 FQNEAQ (reference sequence). The CDR3 here is CASRRDRVSYNEQFF. The DNA of the CDR3 is TGTGCCAGCAGACGAGACAGGGTGTCCTACAATGAGCAGTTCTTC.

The rearrangement uses TRBV9 and TRBJ2-1, with 8 positions matching TRBD2. This CDR3 is built from 15 residues. V gave up 0 bases and J gave up 8 bases; unmatched junction bases: 7. Germline-derived CDR1 and CDR2 are SGDLS and YYNGEE. CDR3 sequence reads: CASSVAGGLIDEQFF. Here the CDR3 DNA reads TGTGCCAGCAGCGTAGCGGGGGGGCTTATCGATGAGCAGTTCTTC.

This clone was seen a handful of times. The chain has TRBV2 and TRBJ1-5, with 7 bases that match TRBD1. After removal of 4 bases from V and 8 bases from J, the junction contained 8 bases not matched to a gene. Germline CDR1 and CDR2: SNHLY and FYNNEI. The CDR3 totals 14 residues. CDR3 residues: CASSADREIEPQHF. CDR3 in DNA: TGTGCCAGCAGTGCCGACAGGGAGATAGAGCCCCAGCATTTT. The complete variable domain, with remaining parts taken from reference TRBV2 and TRBJ1-5, reads EPEVTQTPSHQVTQMGQEVILRCVPISNHLYFYWYRQILGQKVEFLVSFYNNEISEKSEIFDDQFSVERPDGSNFTLKIRSTKLEDSAMYFCASSADREIEPQHFGDGTRLSIL.

This chain connects TRBV5-1 to TRBJ2-3, with unresolved D. The V gene's germline CDR1 is SGHRS and CDR2 YFSETQ. CDR3 length: 16 amino acids. The ends were cut back, 0 bases at V and 2 bases at J, with 13 bases in the middle. The CDR3 protein is CASSLAGRVPTDTQYF. CDR3 nucleotide sequence: TGCGCCAGCAGCTTGGCCGGTCGGGTTCCCACAGATACGCAGTATTTT.

The chain combines TRBV10-3 with TRBJ2-1; 7 nucleotides line up with TRBD2. The CDR3 has 12 amino acids. Germline CDR1 reads ENHRY; CDR2 reads SYGVKD. V lost 3 bases and J lost 8; bases outside the gene matches: 1. In DNA, the CDR3 is TGTGCCATCAGTGACGGGGGGTATGAGCAGTTCTTC. This gives the protein CAISDGGYEQFF.

The chain recombines TRBV27 with TRBJ2-1, with a weak D call TRBD2 (6 bases). The CDR3 loop spans 12 amino acids. Trimming left V 5 bases short and J 10 bases short, with 12 bases between. Per the germline V gene, CDR1 is MNHEY and CDR2 is SMNVEV (reference sequence). In DNA form, the CDR3 reads TGTGCCAGCAGTCCGACTCGGGAGGAGCAGTTCTTC. It encodes CASSPTREEQFF.

Only one count was recorded for this clone. This CDR3 is CASSSGTMNIPYNSPLHF. The DNA of the CDR3 is TGCGCCAGCAGCAGCGGGACAATGAATATCCCCTATAATTCACCCCTCCACTTT. The chain joins TRBV4-1 to TRBJ1-6, with D perhaps TRBD1 (6 bases). The CDR3 totals 18 residues. Looked up from germline, CDR1 is MGHRA and CDR2 is YSYEKL. V shed 5 bases and J shed 2 bases, with 19 bases lying between them.